The clone carrying this T cell receptor (beta chain) was detected a few times. These data are taken from a study of patients and donors after allogeneic stem cell transplantation. Germline V gives CDR1 LGHNA, CDR2 YSLEER. The CDR3 length is 17 residues. Trimming cost V 1 base and J 5 bases; bases outside gene matches: 8. TCRdb re-called the RT-PCR reads through MiXCR, storing one row per CDR3 protein. This sample has roughly 960,000 distinct CDR3 sequences, with about 20% found just once. The sample comprised blood, either unsorted or a sorted T cell fraction (not recorded which). The receptor comes from a human donor who was either an allogeneic HSCT recipient or a stem cell or donor lymphocyte infusion donor (not recorded which). It is not recorded whose cells these are; they may come from a transplant donor. V and J are TRBV4-3 and TRBJ2-1; 10 bases map to TRBD1. The CDR3 coding sequence is TGCGCCAGCAGCCAAGCTGCTGGACAGGGGGGCCACAATGAGCAGTTCTTC. It specifies CASSQAAGQGGHNEQFF.